Presented here are 3 T cell receptor beta chains from one specimen sequenced in a study of cytomegalovirus exposure and HLA in healthy donors (dated by TCRdb to about 2017). The library was built by means of the immunoSEQ multiplex PCR assay. For the multiplex PCR, a mixture combining 60 forward primers for TCR Vbeta segments and 13 reverse primers for TCR Jbeta segments was used. As stored in TCRdb, this immuneACCESS dataset retains in-frame rearrangements with V and J assigned. A fraction of the clones does not appear; measured against another copy, unresolved V genes explain less than half of the discrepancy, and the remainder lacks a known reason. The sample table records roughly 150,000 clones; almost 75% of these occur just once. Under 5.5% of the sample is held by the ten biggest clonotypes. The material sequenced was PBMCs. Every receptor here comes from a woman aged 18-30 years in good health and CMV-seropositive.

The chain recombines TRBV15 with TRBJ1-6; D gene uncertain. V lost 0 bases to trimming and J lost 7 bases, with 7 bases between them. Germline V gives CDR1 LNHNV, CDR2 YYDKDF (reference sequence). This CDR3 has 14 residues. DNA for the CDR3: TGTGCCACCAGCAGAGATGGCTCAAATTCACCCCTCCACTTT. Translated: CATSRDGSNSPLHF.

This rearrangement joins TRBV6-5 to TRBJ1-5; 10 positions match TRBD1. Germline V gene lookup returns CDR1 MNHEY and CDR2 SVGAGI. V shed 6 bases, J shed 7 bases, and the junction held 6 bases outside the gene matches. The CDR3 spans 14 residues. The CDR3 DNA reads TGTGCCAGCAGACGAGGACAGGGGGTCCAGCCCCAGCATTTT. This gives the protein CASRRGQGVQPQHF.

The rearrangement uses TRBV5-1 and TRBJ1-3; no firm D call. Germline CDR1 and CDR2: SGHRS and YFSETQ. V lost 4 bases and J lost 0, with 11 bases in between. This CDR3 is 15 amino acids long. The CDR3 spells CASSSDGVSGNTIYF. The CDR3 DNA follows: TGCGCCAGCAGCAGCGACGGGGTCTCTGGAAACACCATATATTTT.